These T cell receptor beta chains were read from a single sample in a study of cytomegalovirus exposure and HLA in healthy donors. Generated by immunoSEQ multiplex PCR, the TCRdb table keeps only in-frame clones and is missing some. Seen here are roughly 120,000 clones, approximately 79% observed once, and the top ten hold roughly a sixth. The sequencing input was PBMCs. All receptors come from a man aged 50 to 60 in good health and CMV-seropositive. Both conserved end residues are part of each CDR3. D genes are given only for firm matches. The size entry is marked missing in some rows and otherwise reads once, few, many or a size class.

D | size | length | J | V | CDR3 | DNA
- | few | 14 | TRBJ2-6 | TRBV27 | CASSLRGGANVLTF | TGTGCCAGCAGCCTCCGAGGAGGGGCCAACGTCCTGACTTTC
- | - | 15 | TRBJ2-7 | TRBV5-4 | CASSPGSRPAYEQYF | TGTGCCAGCAGCCCGGGTTCCCGCCCCGCCTACGAGCAGTACTTC
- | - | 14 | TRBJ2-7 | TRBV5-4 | CASRPSEAPYEQYF | TGTGCCAGCCGCCCTAGCGAGGCCCCCTACGAGCAGTACTTC
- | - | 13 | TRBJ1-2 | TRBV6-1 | CASLLSGSRGYTF | TGTGCCAGCTTGCTTTCAGGGTCTCGTGGCTACACCTTC
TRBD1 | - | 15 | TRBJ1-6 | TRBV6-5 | CASSSLPDRLRSVHF | TGTGCCAGCAGTTCTCTCCCGGACAGGCTCCGATCAGTCCACTTT
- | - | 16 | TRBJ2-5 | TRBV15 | CATSRDRVGLQETQYF | TGTGCCACCAGCAGAGATCGTGTGGGGCTCCAAGAGACCCAGTACTTC
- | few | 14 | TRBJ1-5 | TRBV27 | CASSLLGDHQPQHF | TGTGCCAGCAGTTTACTAGGGGATCATCAGCCCCAGCATTTT
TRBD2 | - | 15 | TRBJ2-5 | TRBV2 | CASSERLAGAETQYF | TGTGCCAGCAGTGAAAGGCTAGCGGGGGCGGAGACCCAGTACTTC
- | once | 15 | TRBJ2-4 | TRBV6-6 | CASTDGRLAKNIQYF | TGTGCCAGCACCGACGGGAGACTAGCCAAAAACATTCAGTACTTC
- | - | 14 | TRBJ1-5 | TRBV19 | CASSIVGTSRPQHF | TGTGCCAGTAGTATAGTGGGCACCTCCAGGCCCCAGCATTTT
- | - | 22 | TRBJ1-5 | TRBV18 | CASSPSTSYVLDLDSLNQPQHF | TGTGCCAGCTCACCCTCTACGTCATACGTACTGGACCTGGACAGCTTGAATCAGCCCCAGCATTTT
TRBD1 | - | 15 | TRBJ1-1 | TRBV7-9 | CASSPWGQSNTEAFF | TGTGCCAGCAGCCCATGGGGACAGTCGAACACTGAAGCTTTCTTT
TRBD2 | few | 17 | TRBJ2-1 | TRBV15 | CATSRGLTSGRYNEQFF | TGTGCCACCAGCAGAGGACTAACTAGCGGGAGATACAATGAGCAGTTCTTC
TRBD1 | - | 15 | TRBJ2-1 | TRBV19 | CASSKTGGAYNEQFF | TGTGCCAGTAGTAAGACAGGGGGGGCCTACAATGAGCAGTTCTTC
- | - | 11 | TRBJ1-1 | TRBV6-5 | CASRGNTEAFF | TGTGCCAGCCGAGGGAACACTGAAGCTTTCTTT
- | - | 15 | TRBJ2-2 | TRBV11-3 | CASSASRLNTGELFF | TGTGCCAGCAGCGCCTCAAGACTGAACACCGGGGAGCTGTTTTTT
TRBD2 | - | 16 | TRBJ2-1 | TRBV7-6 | CASSLTRGLADREQFF | TGTGCCAGCAGCTTAACTCGGGGACTAGCGGATCGGGAGCAGTTCTTC
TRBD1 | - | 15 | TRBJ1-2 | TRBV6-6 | CASSTGQGQDYGYTF | TGTGCCAGCAGTACAGGACAGGGCCAGGACTATGGCTACACCTTC
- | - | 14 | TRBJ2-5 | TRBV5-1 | CASRSQQGRETQYF | TGCGCCAGCAGGTCCCAACAGGGCCGGGAGACCCAGTACTTC
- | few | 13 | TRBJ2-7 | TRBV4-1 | CASSLDRSYEQYF | TGCGCCAGCAGCCTGGACAGATCCTACGAGCAGTACTTC
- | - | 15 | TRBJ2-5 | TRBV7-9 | CASSSPRGREETQYF | TGTGCCAGCAGCTCGCCCAGGGGGCGGGAGGAGACCCAGTACTTC
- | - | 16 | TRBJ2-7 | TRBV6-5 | CASSHYSGSTSYEQYF | TGTGCCAGCAGTCACTATTCCGGGTCTACATCCTACGAGCAGTACTTC
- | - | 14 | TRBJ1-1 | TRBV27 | CASSLDSLNTEAFF | TGTGCCAGCAGTCTCGACAGCTTGAACACTGAAGCTTTCTTT
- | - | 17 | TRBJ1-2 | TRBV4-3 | CASSQILGVRGAYGYTF | TGCGCCAGCAGCCAGATACTTGGTGTCAGGGGCGCTTATGGCTACACCTTC
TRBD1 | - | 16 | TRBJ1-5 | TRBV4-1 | CASSQDRTGGNQPQHF | TGCGCCAGCAGCCAAGATCGGACAGGGGGTAATCAGCCCCAGCATTTT
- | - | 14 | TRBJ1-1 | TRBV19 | CASSIDRGNTEAFF | TGTGCCAGTAGTATAGATAGGGGGAACACTGAAGCTTTCTTT
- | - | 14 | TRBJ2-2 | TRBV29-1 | CSAEEGLNTGELFF | TGCAGCGCTGAGGAGGGGTTGAACACCGGGGAGCTGTTTTTT
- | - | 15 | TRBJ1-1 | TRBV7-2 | CASSLGPAAQLEAFF | TGTGCCAGCAGCTTAGGGCCCGCAGCACAGCTTGAAGCTTTCTTT
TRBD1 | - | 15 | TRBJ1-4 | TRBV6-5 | CASSWGTGGEEKLFF | TGTGCCAGCAGTTGGGGGACAGGGGGTGAAGAAAAACTGTTTTTT
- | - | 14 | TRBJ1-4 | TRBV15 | CATSTRQATGGLFF | TGTGCCACCAGCACCCGACAGGCCACGGGGGGACTGTTTTTT
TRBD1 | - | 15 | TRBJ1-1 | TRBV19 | CASSLWTGGDTEAFF | TGTGCCAGTAGTCTGTGGACAGGGGGGGACACTGAAGCTTTCTTT
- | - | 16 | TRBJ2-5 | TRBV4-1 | CASSQERGLEAETQYF | TGCGCCAGCAGCCAGGAAAGAGGGCTGGAGGCAGAGACCCAGTACTTC
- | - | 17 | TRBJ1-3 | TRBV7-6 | CASSLERSRDYGNTIYF | TGTGCCAGCAGCTTAGAAAGGTCCAGGGACTACGGAAACACCATATATTTT
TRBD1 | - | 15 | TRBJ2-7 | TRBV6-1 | CASRKRQGASYEQYF | TGTGCCAGCAGGAAGAGACAGGGGGCGAGTTACGAGCAGTACTTC
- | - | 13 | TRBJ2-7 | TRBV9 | CASSVAGTYEQYF | TGTGCCAGCAGCGTAGCGGGAACATACGAGCAGTACTTC
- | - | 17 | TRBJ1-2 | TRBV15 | CAPSRDPAPIGDYGYTF | TGTGCCCCCAGCAGAGATCCCGCCCCTATCGGTGACTATGGCTACACCTTC
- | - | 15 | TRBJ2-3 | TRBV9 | CASSVLAGGTDTQYF | TGTGCCAGCAGCGTTCTAGCTGGAGGCACAGATACGCAGTATTTT
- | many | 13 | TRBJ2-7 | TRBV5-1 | CASRLAVDYEQYF | TGCGCCAGCAGATTGGCGGTAGACTACGAGCAGTACTTC
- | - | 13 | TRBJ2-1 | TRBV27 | CASGTAGDNEQFF | TGTGCCAGCGGCACCGCAGGGGACAATGAGCAGTTCTTC
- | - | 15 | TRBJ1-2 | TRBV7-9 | CASSSYTGSSVGYTF | TGTGCCAGCAGCAGTTACACAGGGTCAAGCGTTGGCTACACCTTC
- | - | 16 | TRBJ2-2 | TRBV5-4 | CASSRNRGGETGELFF | TGTGCCAGCAGCCGAAACAGGGGGGGAGAAACCGGGGAGCTGTTTTTT
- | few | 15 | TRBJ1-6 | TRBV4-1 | CASSPPTGGNSPLHF | TGCGCCAGCAGCCCTCCGACAGGAGGTAATTCACCCCTCCACTTT
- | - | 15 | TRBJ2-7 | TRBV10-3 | CAIRDSSGFSYEQYF | TGTGCCATCAGGGACAGTTCAGGCTTCTCCTACGAGCAGTACTTC
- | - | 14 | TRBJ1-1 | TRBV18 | CASSPPGGYTEAFF | TGTGCCAGCTCACCTCCGGGGGGGTACACTGAAGCTTTCTTT
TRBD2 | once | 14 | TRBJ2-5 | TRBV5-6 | CASSPLAVQETQYF | TGTGCCAGCAGTCCACTAGCGGTCCAAGAGACCCAGTACTTC
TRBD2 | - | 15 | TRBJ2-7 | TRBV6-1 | CASSELAGGPDEQYF | TGTGCCAGCAGTGAGTTAGCGGGGGGGCCTGACGAGCAGTACTTC
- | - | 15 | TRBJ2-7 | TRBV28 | CASSAPREVTYEQYF | TGTGCCAGCAGTGCCCCCAGGGAAGTAACCTACGAGCAGTACTTC